This T cell receptor (beta chain) appears in the sequencing data of a study of monozygotic twins with inflammatory bowel disease. Broader study findings: Lower sharing of clonotypes with other individuals was seen in IBD patients than in healthy twins. This was most marked in patients showing signs of disease activity. Limited power may explain why concordant and discordant twins showed no difference in repertoire similarity.

In germline, CDR1 is MNHNY, CDR2 SVGAGI (reference sequence). This CDR3 comprises 12 residues. Someone took an approximately 2.3 ml blood sample from each of the donors. On this clonotype itself: Its specificity is unknown.

The template switching step added UMIs that contained a 6-nucleotide sample barcode. TCRdb re-called the 5' RACE reads; one entry per CDR3 protein, DNA not given. The listing records fewer than 550,000 distinct CDR3 sequences. This chain joins TRBV6-6 and TRBJ2-1. Sequenced: blood. The clonotype comes from a human donor with ulcerative colitis or Crohn's disease, or a healthy co-twin of an affected twin (not recorded which). This chain's CDR3 is CASSYAKNEQFF.